This entry features one T cell receptor (beta chain) sequence. V lost 5 bases, J lost 1 base, and 5 bases stayed unmatched. The CDR3 is made up of 14 amino acids. The germline V gene encodes CDR1 PRHDT and CDR2 FYEKMQ (reference sequence). The record originates from a study of CD8+CD57+ T cells in acquired aplastic anemia. Genomic DNA served as template for TCR beta VDJ and CDR3 profiling. Via MiXCR, TCRdb re-called the reads, giving one row per CDR3 protein. Of around 180,000 distinct CDR3 sequences in the sample, 64% were seen once. The sequenced sample was sorted CD4+, CD8+, or CD8+CD57+ T cells (not recorded which) from PBMCs. This chain links TRBV13 with TRBJ2-7, with 7 bases fitting TRBD2. The source is a human donor with severe aplastic anemia or a healthy control (not recorded which). CDR3 DNA sequence: TGTGCCAGCAGCCGTCGGGGGGATTCCTACGAGCAGTACTTC. Residues: CASSRRGDSYEQYF.